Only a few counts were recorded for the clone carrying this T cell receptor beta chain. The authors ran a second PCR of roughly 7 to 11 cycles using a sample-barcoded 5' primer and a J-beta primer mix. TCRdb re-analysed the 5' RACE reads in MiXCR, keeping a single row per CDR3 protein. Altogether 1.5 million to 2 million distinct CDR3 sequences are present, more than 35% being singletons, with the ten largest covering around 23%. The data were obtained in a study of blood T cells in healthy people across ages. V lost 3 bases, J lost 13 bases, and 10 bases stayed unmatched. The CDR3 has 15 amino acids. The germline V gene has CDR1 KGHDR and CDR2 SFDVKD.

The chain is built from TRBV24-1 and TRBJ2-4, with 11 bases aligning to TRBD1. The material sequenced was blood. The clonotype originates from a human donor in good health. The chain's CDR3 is CATSDPGQGAWEQYF. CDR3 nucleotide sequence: TGTGCCACCAGTGATCCCGGACAGGGGGCATGGGAGCAGTACTTC.